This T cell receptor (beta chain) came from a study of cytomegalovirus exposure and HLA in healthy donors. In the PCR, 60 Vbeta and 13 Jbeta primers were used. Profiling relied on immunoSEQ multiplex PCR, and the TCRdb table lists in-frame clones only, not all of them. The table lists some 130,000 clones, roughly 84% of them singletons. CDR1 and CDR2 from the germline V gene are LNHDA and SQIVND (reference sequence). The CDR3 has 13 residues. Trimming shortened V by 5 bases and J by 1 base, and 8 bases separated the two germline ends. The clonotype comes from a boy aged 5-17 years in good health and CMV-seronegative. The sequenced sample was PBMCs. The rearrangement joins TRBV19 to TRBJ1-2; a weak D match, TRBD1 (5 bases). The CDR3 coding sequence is TGTGCCAGTAGTTTGACAGATAACTATGGCTACACCTTC. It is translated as CASSLTDNYGYTF.